Shown below are 20 T cell receptor beta chains from a single sample sequenced in a study of blood T cells in healthy people across ages. The use of a sample-barcoded 5' primer and a J-beta primer mix characterized a second PCR of 7 to 11 cycles. TCRdb reprocessed the 5' RACE reads with MiXCR, giving one entry per CDR3 protein. The sample records hundreds of thousands of distinct CDR3 sequences, about 21% being singletons. Sequenced material: blood. The receptor set was obtained from a man in his 70s in good health.

J is TRBJ2-5 and V is TRBV5-1; 14 bases match TRBD2. CDR3 length: 19 residues. Unmatched junction bases numbered 18, after V lost 0 bases and J lost 11 bases. CDR1 SGHRS and CDR2 YFSETQ come from the germline V gene. CDR3 coding DNA: TGCGCCAGCAGCTTGGCCGATTGGACTAGCGGGAGGACTTCGTTGGGGCAGTACTTC. This gives the protein CASSLADWTSGRTSLGQYF.

DNA of the CDR3: TGCAGTGCTAGAGATTTGACGGGGACTACCAACGAGCAGTACTTC. This translates into CSARDLTGTTNEQYF. This chain uses TRBV20-1 with TRBJ2-5, with TRBD2 matching 7 bases. The J call may be faulty, since TRBJ2-7 better matches the DNA end. Germline CDR1 DFQATT, CDR2 SNEGSKA (reference sequence). The CDR3 sequence is 15 residues long.

Worth noting for this clonotype: The junction shows a germline mismatch at one end, possibly a read error. This chain joins TRBV29-1 and TRBJ2-1; TRBD2 aligns across 12 bases. Germline V gene sequence: CDR1 SQVTM, CDR2 ANQGSEA. The CDR3 is 15 residues long. CDR3 DNA sequence: TGCAGCGTTGAGCGTCTAGCGGGAGGGTGGAGTGAGCAGCTCTTC. Encoded protein: CSVERLAGGWSEQLF.

The chain employs TRBV5-1 and TRBJ2-7; D ambiguous. V lost 5 bases and J 2 bases, leaving 8 bases between the germline ends. CDR1 and CDR2 from the germline V gene are SGHRS and YFSETQ. The CDR3 runs 12 residues. CDR3 bases: TGCGCCAGCAGAGGCCAAACCTACGAGCAGTACTTC. This codes for CASRGQTYEQYF. Supplemented by reference TRBV5-1 and TRBJ2-7, the full variable domain reads KAGVTQTPRYLIKTRGQQVTLSCSPISGHRSVSWYQQTPGQGLQFLFEYFSETQRNKGNFPGRFSGRQFSNSRSEMNVSTLELGDSALYLCASRGQTYEQYFGPGTRLTVT.

This rearrangement joins TRBV7-2 to TRBJ2-7; D might be TRBD2 (5 bases). The germline V gene has CDR1 SGHTA and CDR2 FQGNSA. V shed 7 bases and J shed 2 bases, with 18 bases lying between them. CDR3 length: 15 amino acids. The CDR3 nucleotides are TGTGCCAGCACCGAGGGTGGCGGATACGCCTACGAGCAGTACTTC. Its protein product is CASTEGGGYAYEQYF.

This clonotype has just a few counts. V usage is TRBV12-3 or TRBV12-4 and J usage is TRBJ2-7; D might be TRBD1 (6 bases). Trimming left V 9 bases short and J 0 bases short, with 12 bases between. The CDR3 loop spans 13 amino acids. The CDR3, as DNA: TGTGCCAGTGGGGGCCGGGGCTCCTACGAGCAGTACTTC. Translating it yields CASGGRGSYEQYF.

This chain uses TRBV12-3 or TRBV12-4 with TRBJ2-3; 7 nucleotides match TRBD1. This CDR3 is built from 14 residues. The J segment lost 2 bases and the V segment lost 3 bases, leaving 2 bases of the junction unmatched. CDR3 sequence reads: CASSFTGATDTQYF. CDR3 in DNA: TGTGCCAGCAGTTTTACAGGGGCCACAGATACGCAGTATTTT.

The J gene is TRBJ2-7, the V gene TRBV20-1; D may be TRBD2 (5 bases). CDR1 is DFQATT and CDR2 is SNEGSKA in the germline V gene (reference sequence). CDR3 length: 16 residues. The V end lost 0 bases, the J end lost 2 bases, and 17 bases lay between the germline ends. This CDR3 is CSARDPLGGPPYEQYF. The CDR3 nucleotides read TGCAGTGCTAGAGATCCGCTCGGCGGGCCTCCCTACGAGCAGTACTTC.

This clonotype was detected only a few times. V gene TRBV9 combines with J gene TRBJ2-1; TRBD2 agrees at 10 bases. Unmatched junction bases numbered 6, after V lost 3 bases and J lost 3 bases. The germline V gene encodes CDR1 SGDLS and CDR2 YYNGEE. The CDR3 sequence is 16 residues long. The DNA of the CDR3 is TGTGCCAGCAGCGCGACACTAGCGGGGAACTACAATGAGCAGTTCTTC. Its translation is CASSATLAGNYNEQFF.

This clonotype has only a few counts. V and J are TRBV6-5 and TRBJ1-4, with 9 bases lining up with TRBD1. CDR3 length: 15 amino acids. The V gene end was trimmed by 6 bases and the J gene end by 8 bases; junction bases not matched to a gene: 10. The germline gives CDR1 MNHEY, CDR2 SVGAGI. This chain's CDR3 is CASRTGQGWREKLFF. In DNA, the CDR3 is TGTGCCAGCAGAACAGGACAGGGGTGGAGAGAAAAACTGTTTTTT.

The chain links TRBV4-1 to TRBJ2-7, with 11 bases aligning to TRBD1. With V trimmed by 3 bases and J by 9 bases, 13 bases remained unmatched. Germline V gene lookup returns CDR1 MGHRA and CDR2 YSYEKL. The CDR3 length is 16 residues. The CDR3 DNA reads TGCGCCAGCAGCCACGTAGGACAGGGGGCGCAGTATATGCAGTACTTC. This codes for CASSHVGQGAQYMQYF.

On this clonotype: Just one base apart from a much larger clone, this may be a read error. The chain recombines TRBV5-6 with TRBJ2-3; 14 nucleotides align to TRBD2. Germline V gene data show CDR1 as SGHDT and CDR2 as YYEEEE. The CDR3 contains 17 residues. The CDR3 sequence is CASSAGLAGDRTDTHYF. In DNA, the CDR3 is TGTGCCAGCAGCGCGGGACTAGCGGGAGATAGAACAGATACGCACTATTTT.

This chain links TRBV11-2 with TRBJ2-5; 13 bases align to TRBD2. With V trimmed by 4 bases and J by 0 bases, 20 bases remained unmatched. Germline V CDR1 and CDR2: SGHAT, FQNNGV. This CDR3 has 22 residues. The CDR3 loop reads CASSSPQILAGGPARYQETQYF. The CDR3 region has the DNA TGTGCCAGCAGCTCCCCCCAGATACTAGCGGGAGGGCCAGCACGGTACCAAGAGACCCAGTACTTC.

This clonotype was picked up a small number of times. V usage is TRBV6-6 and J usage is TRBJ1-4; 9 bases fit TRBD1. This CDR3 contains 14 residues. V lost 5 bases, J lost 6 bases, and 4 bases stayed unmatched. Per germline, CDR1 MNHNY and CDR2 SVGAGI (reference sequence). DNA of the CDR3: TGTGCCAGCAGTCTCCGGGACAGGGATGAAAAACTGTTTTTT. Its translation is CASSLRDRDEKLFF.

The chain is built from TRBV3-1 and TRBJ2-4; a possible D gene is TRBD1 (6 bases). CDR1 and CDR2 from the germline V gene are LGHDT and YNNKEL (reference sequence). Trimming took off 4 bases at V and 0 bases at J, with 10 bases between the two ends. CDR3 size: 15 residues. The CDR3 DNA reads TGTGCCAGCAGCCCATCGACAGGAGCCAAAAACATTCAGTACTTC. It translates to CASSPSTGAKNIQYF.

The chain joins TRBV5-1 to TRBJ2-5; 9 positions agree with TRBD1. The DNA end is a closer match to TRBJ2-7, so the J assignment may be wrong. Germline CDR1 is SGHRS and CDR2 is YFSETQ. The CDR3 has 15 amino acids. The CDR3 spells CASTTGTGKAYEQYF. In DNA form, the CDR3 reads TGCGCCAGCACCACCGGGACAGGGAAGGCCTACGAGCAGTACTTC.

J is TRBJ1-1 and V is TRBV6-1; 12 positions match TRBD1. Trimming took 5 bases from V and 3 from J; bases not matched to a gene: 7. This CDR3 has 16 residues. In germline, CDR1 is MNHNS, CDR2 SASEGT. CDR3 sequence reads: CASSKGTGGADTEAFF. The CDR3 DNA follows: TGTGCCAGCAGTAAGGGGACAGGGGGCGCGGACACTGAAGCTTTCTTT.

The J gene is TRBJ2-7, the V gene TRBV5-6, with 10 bases aligning to TRBD1. This CDR3 is built from 15 residues. V trimming: 4 bases; J trimming: 5 bases; junction bases outside the gene matches: 9. Germline V gene lookup returns CDR1 SGHDT and CDR2 YYEEEE. The CDR3 reads CASSQSPGQGNEQYF. The CDR3, as DNA: TGTGCCAGCAGCCAATCACCGGGACAGGGGAACGAGCAGTACTTC.

The V gene is TRBV5-1, the J gene TRBJ1-4, with a weak D call TRBD1 (5 bases). CDR1 and CDR2 from the germline V gene are SGHRS and YFSETQ. The ends were cut back, 0 bases at V and 2 bases at J, with 8 bases in the middle. This CDR3 is 15 amino acids long. The DNA of the CDR3 is TGCGCCAGCAGCTTGGAGGGGATCACTAATGAAAAACTGTTTTTT. This codes for CASSLEGITNEKLFF.

This clonotype was seen more than once but under ten times. The genes are TRBV28 and TRBJ1-5; D is perhaps TRBD1 (5 bases). The CDR3 is 15 residues long. Germline CDR1 reads MDHEN; CDR2 reads SYDVKM. V was pared by 5 bases and J by 7 bases, with 18 bases between. CDR3 sequence: CASSPGGGVRQPQHF. CDR3 bases: TGTGCCAGCAGTCCGGGGGGAGGCGTCCGGCAGCCCCAGCATTTT. The full variable domain, in which reference TRBV28 and TRBJ1-5 provide the parts outside the CDR3, is DVKVTQSSRYLVKRTGEKVFLECVQDMDHENMFWYRQDPGLGLRLIYFSYDVKMKEKGDIPEGYSVSREKKERFSLILESASTNQTSMYLCASSPGGGVRQPQHFGDGTRLSIL.